This passage covers 19 T cell receptor beta chains from one sample sequenced in a study of T cell responses to AZD1222 COVID-19 vaccine. The data were produced by immunoSEQ multiplex PCR, yet TCRdb's version contains in-frame clones alone and is incomplete. The repertoire holds roughly 180,000 clones, around 90% seen once, with approximately 1.8% in the top ten. The sequences come from peripheral blood, collected 28 days after the second AZD1222 dose. The receptors come from an adult who received the AZD1222 COVID-19 vaccine.

This clone has a single count. The chain joins TRBV4-1 to TRBJ2-3; TRBD2 matches at 8 bases. The CDR3 extends over 16 amino acids. Trimming took 5 bases from V and 4 from J; bases not matched to a gene: 11. Per the germline V gene, CDR1 is MGHRA and CDR2 is YSYEKL. The CDR3: CASSETGGGGADTQYF. The CDR3 coding sequence is TGCGCCAGCAGCGAAACCGGGGGGGGCGGTGCAGATACGCAGTATTTT.

V usage is TRBV4-2 and J usage is TRBJ1-1, with 9 bases fitting TRBD1. The ends lost 4 bases at V and 1 base at J; junction bases unmatched: 1. Looked up from germline, CDR1 is LGHNA and CDR2 is YNFKEQ. The CDR3 sequence is 14 residues long. The CDR3 loop is CASSPGQGNTEAFF. The CDR3 DNA reads as TGTGCCAGCAGCCCGGGACAGGGGAACACTGAAGCTTTCTTT.

The chain combines TRBV3-1 (or the pseudogene TRBV3-2) with TRBJ1-2; D gene ambiguous. Germline V CDR1 and CDR2: LGHDT, YNNKEL (reference sequence). This CDR3 has 15 residues. V was clipped by 4 bases and J by 4 bases, with 16 bases between them. CDR3 DNA sequence: TGTGCCAGCAGCCTCAGGCAGACAAAAGGCTATGGCTACACCTTC. Translated: CASSLRQTKGYGYTF.

The V call is TRBV23-1, the J call TRBJ2-7; D remains unclear. TRBV23-1 is identified as an open reading frame with a role that is uncertain. The V end was cut by 7 bases, the J end by 4 bases, with 17 bases between. The CDR3 has 14 residues. The CDR3, as DNA: TGCGCCAGCACTCCCACCGAAGTAGGTTACGAGCAGTACTTC. This sequence encodes CASTPTEVGYEQYF.

The gene calls are TRBV13 and TRBJ1-4, with TRBD1 identical over 11 bases. Germline assignment: CDR1 PRHDT and CDR2 FYEKMQ (reference sequence). The V and J ends lost 4 bases and 0 bases, in that order; junction bases with no gene match: 7. The CDR3 is made up of 18 amino acids. The CDR3 DNA sequence: TGTGCCAGCAGCTCCTGGACAGGGGGCCTCTCAACTAATGAAAAACTGTTTTTT. It encodes CASSSWTGGLSTNEKLFF.

The V call is TRBV27, the J call TRBJ1-2; D uncertain. CDR1 and CDR2 from the germline V gene are MNHEY and SMNVEV (reference sequence). This CDR3 spans 13 amino acids. Trimming pared 0 bases from V and 4 bases from J, leaving 6 bases between. The CDR3 spells CASSLSPGYGYTF. The CDR3 DNA is TGTGCCAGCAGTTTATCGCCGGGCTATGGCTACACCTTC.

This clone was found a few times. V is TRBV5-6 and J is TRBJ2-7, with D perhaps matching TRBD1 (6 bases). The V gene's germline CDR1 is SGHDT and CDR2 YYEEEE. The CDR3 covers 13 residues. The germline V and J ends were trimmed by 2 bases and 5 bases, with 11 bases remaining between them. DNA for the CDR3: TGTGCCAGCAGCTTAGGGACACAGGACGAGCAGTACTTC. This translates into CASSLGTQDEQYF. The entire variable domain, with the rest obtained from reference TRBV5-6 and TRBJ2-7, is as follows: DAGVTQSPTHLIKTRGQQVTLRCSPKSGHDTVSWYQQALGQGPQFIFQYYEEEERQRGNFPDRFSGHQFPNYSSELNVNALLLGDSALYLCASSLGTQDEQYFGPGTRLTVT.

J is TRBJ1-3 and V is TRBV3-1 (or the pseudogene TRBV3-2), with D maybe TRBD1 (5 bases). The CDR3 has 17 amino acids. The germline gives CDR1 LGHDT, CDR2 YNNKEL (reference sequence). Trimming stripped 4 bases from V and 1 base from J, with 17 bases between. The CDR3 spells CASSLRGRGISGNTIYF. DNA of the CDR3: TGTGCCAGCAGCCTCCGAGGGCGGGGCATTTCTGGAAACACCATATATTTT.

J is TRBJ2-5 and V is TRBV4-1, with D perhaps assigned TRBD1 or TRBD2 (6 bases each). Trimming took 3 bases from V and 4 from J, leaving 15 bases between them. The CDR3 runs to 15 residues. The germline gives CDR1 MGHRA, CDR2 YSYEKL. The DNA for the CDR3 is TGCGCCAGCAGCCAGGCGCCGGGGGCGGGAGAGACCCAGTACTTC. This encodes CASSQAPGAGETQYF.

The gene calls are TRBV5-1 and TRBJ2-6; D may be TRBD1 (6 bases). There are 15 residues in the CDR3. The V end was cut by 2 bases, the J end by 4 bases, with 10 bases between. CDR1 is SGHRS and CDR2 is YFSETQ in the germline V gene. The CDR3 DNA sequence: TGCGCCAGCAGCTTAGAGGGGGTCGGGGCCAACGTCCTGACTTTC. This gives the protein CASSLEGVGANVLTF.

The V call is TRBV5-8, the J call TRBJ2-2; tentative D call: TRBD1 (6 bases). V dropped 5 bases and J dropped 0 bases, with 11 bases sitting between them. The germline gives CDR1 SGHTS, CDR2 YDEGEE. This CDR3 is 15 amino acids long. The CDR3 DNA reads as TGTGCCAGCAGTAAGGACAGCTCGAACACCGGGGAGCTGTTTTTT. Its translation: CASSKDSSNTGELFF.

The chain combines TRBV7-9 with TRBJ1-2; D is possibly TRBD1 (5 bases). This CDR3 spans 16 amino acids. V gave up 1 base and J gave up 7 bases, with 19 bases separating them. CDR1 and CDR2 from the germline V gene are SEHNR and FQNEAQ (reference sequence). CDR3 loop: CASSLEERGPGSGYTF. In nucleotides, the CDR3 is TGTGCCAGCAGCTTAGAAGAAAGGGGCCCAGGTAGTGGCTACACCTTC.

This clone was counted a single time. The gene calls are TRBV7-2 and TRBJ2-1; 13 bases fit TRBD2. The CDR3 totals 16 residues. The germline V gene has CDR1 SGHTA and CDR2 FQGNSA. V gave up 7 bases and J gave up 6 bases; unmatched junction bases: 9. The CDR3 sequence: CASTPRTSGGGNEQFF. Here the CDR3 DNA reads TGTGCCAGCACCCCCAGGACTAGCGGGGGCGGCAATGAGCAGTTCTTC.

J is TRBJ2-3 and V is TRBV27; the D call may be TRBD1 or TRBD2 (6 bases each). Germline CDR1 reads MNHEY; CDR2 reads SMNVEV (reference sequence). The CDR3 runs to 13 residues. V was trimmed by 6 bases and J by 2 bases, leaving 9 bases between them. The CDR3 region is CASSSGATDTQYF. CDR3 nucleotides: TGTGCCAGCAGCTCGGGGGCCACAGATACGCAGTATTTT.

This chain's CDR3 is CASSLVKTGHYEQFF. In DNA, the CDR3 is TGTGCCAGCAGCTTAGTCAAGACGGGACACTATGAGCAGTTCTTC. This rearrangement joins TRBV11-2 to TRBJ2-1; weak D call: TRBD1 (6 bases). The V and J ends lost 1 base and 8 bases respectively, with 15 bases between them. Germline values: CDR1 SGHAT, CDR2 FQNNGV. This CDR3 is built from 15 residues.

The rearrangement uses TRBV6-6 and TRBJ1-4; D unclear. This CDR3 comprises 15 residues. The V and J ends lost 6 bases and 10 bases respectively, with 21 bases between them. The germline CDR1 and CDR2 sequences are MNHNY and SVGAGI (reference sequence). CDR3 in amino acids: CASRLTGSHPGKLFF. Written as DNA, the CDR3 is TGTGCCAGCAGGCTTACTGGGTCCCACCCAGGAAAACTGTTTTTT.

V usage is TRBV7-3 and J usage is TRBJ1-4; D is perhaps TRBD1 (5 bases). Trimming pared 2 bases from V and 2 bases from J, leaving 9 bases between. The CDR3 has 15 residues. Per germline, CDR1 SGHTA and CDR2 FQGTGA. CDR3 DNA sequence: TGTGCCAGCAGCTTAGGTGGGGGTACTAATGAAAAACTGTTTTTT. It yields the protein CASSLGGGTNEKLFF.

This chain links TRBV2 with TRBJ1-4, with D tentatively TRBD1 (5 bases). V was pared by 5 bases and J by 7 bases, with 11 bases between. Germline V gene data show CDR1 as SNHLY and CDR2 as FYNNEI. The CDR3 spans 13 residues. This CDR3 reads CASSWQGGEKLFF. CDR3 bases: TGTGCCAGCAGTTGGCAGGGTGGTGAAAAACTGTTTTTT.

The V call is TRBV7-7, the J call TRBJ2-3; D call uncertain. Germline assignment: CDR1 SSHAT and CDR2 FNYEAQ (reference sequence). This CDR3 is 14 amino acids long. V was cut by 3 bases and J by 4 bases, with 11 bases left in between. CDR3 in DNA: TGTGCCAGCAGCTTTGGATCAGTGGCAGATACGCAGTATTTT. The encoded protein is CASSFGSVADTQYF.